The 21 T cell receptor beta chains in this list originate from one sample, sequenced in a study of blood T cell repertoires in COVID-19. Produced via immunoSEQ multiplex PCR; TCRdb's table is partial and in-frame only. Of a few hundred thousand clones listed, around 80% were seen once; the top ten hold 2% to 2.5%. The sample comprised peripheral blood. These receptors were taken from a man aged 40-49 years who had recovered from COVID-19.

V and J are TRBV7-2 and TRBJ1-5, with D uncertain. This CDR3 has 15 residues. The V gene lost 3 bases and the J gene lost 2 bases, with 11 bases spanning the gap. Germline V gene sequence: CDR1 SGHTA, CDR2 FQGNSA. The CDR3 spells CASSFGGGGNQPQHF. The CDR3 region has the DNA TGTGCCAGCAGCTTTGGAGGAGGAGGCAATCAGCCCCAGCATTTT.

In this sample, this clone turned up once. V and J are TRBV6-5 and TRBJ1-5; D is possibly TRBD1 (6 bases). V was cut by 4 bases and J by 0 bases, with 10 bases left in between. From germline, CDR1 is MNHEY and CDR2 SVGAGI. The CDR3 length is 15 residues. CDR3 in DNA: TGTGCCAGCAGTTCGTCAGGGGCTAGCAATCAGCCCCAGCATTTT. Translation gives CASSSSGASNQPQHF.

The rearrangement links TRBV19 to TRBJ1-1; weak D call: TRBD1 (6 bases). CDR3 length equals 15 residues. Between the trimmed V and J ends, which lost 3 bases and 4 bases, there was a span of 15 bases. Germline V lookup: CDR1 LNHDA, CDR2 SQIVND (reference sequence). The CDR3 loop is CASSIWRGAITEAFF. In DNA, the CDR3 is TGTGCCAGTAGTATTTGGCGGGGGGCGATCACTGAAGCTTTCTTT.

The rearrangement links TRBV5-4 to TRBJ1-1; maybe TRBD1 (6 bases). CDR1 and CDR2 (germline): SGHNT, YYREEE (reference sequence). V was cut by 4 bases and J by 7 bases, with 11 bases left in between. The CDR3 sequence is 12 residues long. CDR3 bases: TGTGCCAGCAGCCTAGGACAGTATGAAGCTTTCTTT. Protein: CASSLGQYEAFF.

The V and J genes are TRBV2 and TRBJ2-2; 9 nucleotides agree with TRBD1. This CDR3 comprises 15 residues. V trimming: 5 bases; J trimming: 3 bases; junction bases outside the gene matches: 4. The germline CDR1 and CDR2 sequences are SNHLY and FYNNEI. DNA for the CDR3: TGTGCCAGCAGTAAACAGGGGGCCCACACCGGGGAGCTGTTTTTT. It is translated as CASSKQGAHTGELFF.

The rearrangement uses TRBV5-1 and TRBJ1-2, with a possible D match to TRBD1 (6 bases). Trimming removed 2 bases at V and 4 bases at J, with 12 bases between. This CDR3 has 14 amino acids. The germline gives CDR1 SGHRS, CDR2 YFSETQ. The DNA of the CDR3 is TGCGCCAGCAGCTTAGACAGGAGTGGCTATGGCTACACCTTC. Its translation: CASSLDRSGYGYTF. Full variable domain (rest looked up from reference TRBV5-1 and TRBJ1-2): KAGVTQTPRYLIKTRGQQVTLSCSPISGHRSVSWYQQTPGQGLQFLFEYFSETQRNKGNFPGRFSGRQFSNSRSEMNVSTLELGDSALYLCASSLDRSGYGYTFGSGTRLTVV.

This chain joins TRBV10-3 and TRBJ2-3, with 8 positions matching TRBD1. The germline CDR1 and CDR2 sequences are ENHRY and SYGVKD. This CDR3 contains 14 residues. Germline trimming cut 0 bases from V and 6 bases from J; bases unmatched to any gene: 2. For the CDR3, the DNA is TGTGCCATCAGTGAGTCCACAGGGGGGGATACGCAGTATTTT. Its translation: CAISESTGGDTQYF.

The chain carries TRBV7-9 and TRBJ2-7; 10 positions agree with TRBD1. Per germline, CDR1 SEHNR and CDR2 FQNEAQ (reference sequence). V lost 3 bases to trimming and J lost 7 bases; unmatched junction nucleotides: 9. This CDR3 has 15 amino acids. The CDR3 here is CASSLGQGSKWEQYF. The CDR3 region has the DNA TGTGCCAGCAGCTTGGGACAGGGGTCTAAGTGGGAGCAGTACTTC. Combining the CDR3 with reference TRBV7-9 and TRBJ2-7 gives the whole variable domain DTGVSQNPRHKITKRGQNVTFRCDPISEHNRLYWYRQTLGQGPEFLTYFQNEAQLEKSRLLSDRFSAERPKGSFSTLEIQRTEQGDSAMYLCASSLGQGSKWEQYFGPGTRLTVT.

This rearrangement joins TRBV7-9 to TRBJ2-5, with D perhaps TRBD2 (5 bases). From germline, CDR1 is SEHNR and CDR2 FQNEAQ (reference sequence). The CDR3 runs to 12 residues. V lost 3 bases and J lost 5, with 7 bases in between. The CDR3 DNA reads TGTGCCAGCAGCTTGGACTCGGAGACCCAGTACTTC. Its protein product is CASSLDSETQYF.

This clone has more than one count but fewer than ten. The chain joins TRBV6-7 to TRBJ1-1; D is ambiguous. Being an ORF, TRBV6-7 has a function that is uncertain. The CDR3 is made up of 19 amino acids. V was pared by 2 bases and J by 3 bases, with 25 bases between. The CDR3 is CASSYHSPGRVEWDTEAFF. Written as DNA, the CDR3 is TGTGCCAGCAGTTACCACTCCCCTGGGAGGGTGGAGTGGGACACTGAAGCTTTCTTT.

This rearrangement joins TRBV7-2 to TRBJ2-2; D perhaps matches TRBD2 (6 bases). Trimming took off 1 base at V and 0 bases at J, with 9 bases between the two ends. Germline CDR1 is SGHTA and CDR2 is FQGNSA. The length of the CDR3 is 16 residues. CDR3 nucleotide sequence: TGTGCCAGCAGCTTAGTCGGCGGGGCGAACACCGGGGAGCTGTTTTTT. Translation gives CASSLVGGANTGELFF.

The V and J genes are TRBV6-2 or TRBV6-3 and TRBJ1-2, with D unresolved. This CDR3 region has 12 residues. Germline-derived CDR1 and CDR2 are MNHEY and SVGEGT. The ends were cut back, 5 bases at V and 4 bases at J, with 8 bases in the middle. The CDR3 here is CASSPGPYGYTF. In DNA, the CDR3 is TGTGCCAGCAGTCCCGGTCCCTATGGCTACACCTTC.

The chain is built from TRBV6-1 and TRBJ2-2; D is unresolved. V was pared by 2 bases and J by 0 bases, with 7 bases between. The CDR3 length is 15 residues. Germline CDR1 MNHNS, CDR2 SASEGT. The CDR3 DNA reads TGTGCCAGCAGTGAAACGGTCGCGAACACCGGGGAGCTGTTTTTT. This codes for CASSETVANTGELFF.

This chain connects TRBV10-3 to TRBJ1-4, with D hard to call. CDR3 length: 14 amino acids. The germline CDR1 and CDR2 sequences are ENHRY and SYGVKD. Between the trimmed V and J ends, which lost 7 bases and 6 bases, there was a span of 15 bases. CDR3 region: CAIKRTRVDEKLFF. The CDR3 nucleotides are TGTGCCATCAAGAGGACTAGGGTGGATGAAAAACTGTTTTTT.

V usage is TRBV19 and J usage is TRBJ2-5; 7 bases fit TRBD2. J gave up 4 bases and V 9 bases, and 11 bases lay outside the gene matches. This CDR3 comprises 14 residues. The germline V gene encodes CDR1 LNHDA and CDR2 SQIVND (reference sequence). CDR3 in amino acids: CASSFRGVRETQYF. The CDR3 DNA sequence: TGTGCCAGCAGTTTCCGGGGGGTGAGAGAGACCCAGTACTTC.

This chain connects TRBV6-4 to TRBJ1-6; no firm D call. The CDR3 consists of 13 residues. Trimming shortened V by 4 bases and J by 14 bases, and 15 bases separated the two germline ends. The germline V gene has CDR1 MRHNA and CDR2 SNTAGT. CDR3 residues: CASSVPRRRALHF. The CDR3 DNA is TGTGCCAGCAGTGTTCCACGGAGGAGGGCCCTCCACTTT.

The chain links TRBV7-2 to TRBJ2-1; 10 nucleotides line up with TRBD2. The CDR3 totals 17 residues. V gave up 3 bases and J gave up 6 bases; unmatched junction bases: 11. Germline V gives CDR1 SGHTA, CDR2 FQGNSA. The CDR3 reads CASSFSIAGGTANEQFF. CDR3 bases: TGTGCCAGCAGCTTTTCCATAGCGGGGGGAACGGCCAATGAGCAGTTCTTC.

The genes are TRBV5-8 and TRBJ2-5; a weak D match, TRBD1 (6 bases). The V and J ends lost 2 bases and 4 bases respectively, with 12 bases between them. The germline gives CDR1 SGHTS, CDR2 YDEGEE. CDR3 length equals 14 residues. CDR3 in amino acids: CASSLGQTGETQYF. CDR3 bases: TGTGCCAGCAGCTTAGGACAGACAGGAGAGACCCAGTACTTC.

This chain links TRBV2 with TRBJ1-4; D not resolved. V lost 6 bases, J lost 0 bases, and 11 bases lay in between. Germline assignment: CDR1 SNHLY and CDR2 FYNNEI. This CDR3 has 15 residues. CDR3: CASSKGLTTNEKLFF. The CDR3 DNA follows: TGTGCCAGCAGCAAAGGACTGACAACTAATGAAAAACTGTTTTTT.

The chain is built from TRBV20-1 and TRBJ2-2; D gene ambiguous. Trimming left V 5 bases short and J 3 bases short, with 4 bases between. The germline V gene encodes CDR1 DFQATT and CDR2 SNEGSKA (reference sequence). This CDR3 spans 11 amino acids. The CDR3 spells CSAQDTGELFF. The CDR3 nucleotides read TGCAGTGCTCAGGACACCGGGGAGCTGTTTTTT.

The chain combines TRBV19 with TRBJ1-5; D is unclear. The CDR3 covers 16 residues. Germline lookup yields CDR1 LNHDA and CDR2 SQIVND (reference sequence). Trimming left V 4 bases short and J 1 base short, with 14 bases between. CDR3 loop: CASSTTTGASNQPQHF. The CDR3 region has the DNA TGTGCCAGTAGTACAACGACGGGTGCAAGCAATCAGCCCCAGCATTTT.